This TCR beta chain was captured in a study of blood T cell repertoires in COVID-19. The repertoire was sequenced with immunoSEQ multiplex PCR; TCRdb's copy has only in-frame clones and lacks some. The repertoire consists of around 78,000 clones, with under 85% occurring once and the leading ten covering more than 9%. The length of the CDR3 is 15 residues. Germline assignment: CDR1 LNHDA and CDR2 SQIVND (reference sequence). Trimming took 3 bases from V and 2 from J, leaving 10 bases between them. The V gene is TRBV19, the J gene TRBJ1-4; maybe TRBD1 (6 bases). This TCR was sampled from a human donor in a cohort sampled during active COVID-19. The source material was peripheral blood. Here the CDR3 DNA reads TGTGCCAGTAGTATCAATAGGGGGACTAATGAAAAACTGTTTTTT. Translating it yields CASSINRGTNEKLFF.